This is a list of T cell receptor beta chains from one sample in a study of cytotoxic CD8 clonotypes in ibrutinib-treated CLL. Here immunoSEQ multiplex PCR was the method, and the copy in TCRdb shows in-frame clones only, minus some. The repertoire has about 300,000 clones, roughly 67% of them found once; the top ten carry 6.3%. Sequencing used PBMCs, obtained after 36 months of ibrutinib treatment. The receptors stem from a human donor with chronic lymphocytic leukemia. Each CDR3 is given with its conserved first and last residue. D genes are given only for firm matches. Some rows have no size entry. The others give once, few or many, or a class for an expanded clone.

CDR3 protein: CASSVESSLNTEAFF
CDR3 DNA: TGTGCCAGCAGCGTAGAGAGCTCGCTTAACACTGAAGCTTTCTTT
V gene: TRBV9
D gene: -
J gene: TRBJ1-1
clone size: -

CDR3 protein: CAIRGTGPNTEAFF
CDR3 DNA: TGTGCCATCAGAGGGACAGGGCCGAACACTGAAGCTTTCTTT
V gene: TRBV10-3
D gene: TRBD1
J gene: TRBJ1-1
clone size: -

CDR3 protein: CASSELGTSYEQYF
CDR3 DNA: TGTGCCAGCAGTGAACTCGGCACCTCCTACGAGCAGTACTTC
V gene: TRBV2
D gene: -
J gene: TRBJ2-7
clone size: -

CDR3 protein: CASSFSGGLTGELFF
CDR3 DNA: TGTGCCAGCAGCTTCAGCGGGGGTCTCACCGGGGAGCTGTTTTTT
V gene: TRBV5-5
D gene: TRBD2
J gene: TRBJ2-2
clone size: -

CDR3 protein: CASRNSGRAGYEQYF
CDR3 DNA: TGTGCCAGCAGAAATAGCGGGAGGGCCGGGTACGAGCAGTACTTC
V gene: TRBV6-1
D gene: TRBD2
J gene: TRBJ2-7
clone size: -

CDR3 protein: CASSPRTSFHEQYF
CDR3 DNA: TGTGCCAGCAGCCCGAGGACTAGCTTCCACGAGCAGTACTTC
V gene: TRBV11-2
D gene: TRBD2
J gene: TRBJ2-7
clone size: -

CDR3 protein: CASSVDPLGGSDEQYF
CDR3 DNA: TGTGCCAGCAGCGTAGATCCCTTGGGCGGCTCGGACGAGCAGTACTTC
V gene: TRBV9
D gene: -
J gene: TRBJ2-7
clone size: -

CDR3 protein: CASSLGPNLSGANVLTF
CDR3 DNA: TGTGCCAGCAGCTTGGGACCCAACCTCTCTGGGGCCAACGTCCTGACTTTC
V gene: TRBV5-6
D gene: -
J gene: TRBJ2-6
clone size: -

CDR3 protein: CASNPDSSGNTIYF
CDR3 DNA: TGCGCCAGCAACCCGGACAGCTCTGGAAACACCATATATTTT
V gene: TRBV5-1
D gene: -
J gene: TRBJ1-3
clone size: few

CDR3 protein: CASRSPRSGQVEAFF
CDR3 DNA: TGTGCCAGCAGATCCCCCCGCTCGGGACAGGTAGAAGCTTTCTTT
V gene: TRBV13
D gene: TRBD1
J gene: TRBJ1-1
clone size: few

CDR3 protein: CASSFRGREETQYF
CDR3 DNA: TGCGCCAGCAGCTTCCGGGGGCGCGAGGAGACCCAGTACTTC
V gene: TRBV5-1
D gene: -
J gene: TRBJ2-5
clone size: -